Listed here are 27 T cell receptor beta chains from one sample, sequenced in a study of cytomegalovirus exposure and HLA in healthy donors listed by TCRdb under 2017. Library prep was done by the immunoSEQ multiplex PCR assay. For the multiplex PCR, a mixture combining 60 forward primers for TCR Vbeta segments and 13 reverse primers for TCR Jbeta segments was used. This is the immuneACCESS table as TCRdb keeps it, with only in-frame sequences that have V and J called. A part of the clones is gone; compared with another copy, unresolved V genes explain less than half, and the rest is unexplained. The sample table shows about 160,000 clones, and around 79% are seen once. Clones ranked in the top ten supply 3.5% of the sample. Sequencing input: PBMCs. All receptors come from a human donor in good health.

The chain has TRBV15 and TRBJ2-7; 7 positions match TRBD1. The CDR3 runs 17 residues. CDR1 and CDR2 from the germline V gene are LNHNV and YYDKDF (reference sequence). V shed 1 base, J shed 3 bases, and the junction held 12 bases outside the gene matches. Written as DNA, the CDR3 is TGTGCCACCAGCAGAGTAGTAGGCGTCGCAGGGGGCTACGAGCAGTACTTC. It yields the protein CATSRVVGVAGGYEQYF.

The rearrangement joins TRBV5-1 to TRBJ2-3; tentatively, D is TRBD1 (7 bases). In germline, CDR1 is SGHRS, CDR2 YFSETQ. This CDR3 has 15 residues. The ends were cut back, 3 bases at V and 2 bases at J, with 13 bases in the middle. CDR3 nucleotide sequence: TGCGCCAGCAGCTCCGGGGGACAGCCCACAGATACGCAGTATTTT. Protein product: CASSSGGQPTDTQYF.

In DNA, the CDR3 is TGCGCCAGCAGCTTGGTGACTAGCGGGGGGGTTTCGAGCTCCTACAATGAGCAGTTCTTC. This gives the protein CASSLVTSGGVSSSYNEQFF. The chain carries TRBV5-1 and TRBJ2-1, with TRBD2 matching over 14 bases. The germline gives CDR1 SGHRS, CDR2 YFSETQ. The V segment lost 0 bases and the J segment 0 bases; nucleotides outside the gene matches: 8. The CDR3 extends over 20 amino acids. Variable domain in full (rest from reference TRBV5-1 and TRBJ2-1): KAGVTQTPRYLIKTRGQQVTLSCSPISGHRSVSWYQQTPGQGLQFLFEYFSETQRNKGNFPGRFSGRQFSNSRSEMNVSTLELGDSALYLCASSLVTSGGVSSSYNEQFFGPGTRLTVL.

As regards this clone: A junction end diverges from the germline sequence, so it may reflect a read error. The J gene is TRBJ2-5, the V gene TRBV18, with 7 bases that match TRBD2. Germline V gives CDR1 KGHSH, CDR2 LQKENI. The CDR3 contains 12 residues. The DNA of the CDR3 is TGTGCCAGCTCACCACGGGGCGGGAGTCGACACTTC. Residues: CASSPRGGSRHF.

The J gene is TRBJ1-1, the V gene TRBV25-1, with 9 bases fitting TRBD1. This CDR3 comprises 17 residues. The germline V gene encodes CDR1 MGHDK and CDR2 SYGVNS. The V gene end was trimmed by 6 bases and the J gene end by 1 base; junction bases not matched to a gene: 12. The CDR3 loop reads CASRSNRGPVGNTEAFF. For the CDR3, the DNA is TGTGCCAGCAGGAGTAACAGGGGGCCTGTCGGGAACACTGAAGCTTTCTTT.

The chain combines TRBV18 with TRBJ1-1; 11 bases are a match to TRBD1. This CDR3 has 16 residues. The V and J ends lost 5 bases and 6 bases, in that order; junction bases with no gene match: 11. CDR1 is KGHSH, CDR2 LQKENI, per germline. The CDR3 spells CASSYSPDRGRSEAFF. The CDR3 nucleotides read TGTGCCAGCTCATACAGCCCGGACAGGGGGCGATCTGAAGCTTTCTTT.

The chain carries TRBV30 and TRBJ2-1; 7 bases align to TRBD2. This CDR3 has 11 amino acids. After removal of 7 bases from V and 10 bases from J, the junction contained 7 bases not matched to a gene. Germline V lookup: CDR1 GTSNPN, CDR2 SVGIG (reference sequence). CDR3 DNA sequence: TGTGCCTTTCCGCAGCGGGGAGAGCAGTTCTTC. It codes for CAFPQRGEQFF.

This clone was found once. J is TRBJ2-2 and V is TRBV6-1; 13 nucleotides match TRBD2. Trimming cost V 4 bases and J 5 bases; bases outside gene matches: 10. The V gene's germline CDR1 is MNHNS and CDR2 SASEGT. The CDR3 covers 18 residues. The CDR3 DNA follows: TGTGCCAGCAGTGGTGGACTAGCGGGAGTTGTGGATACCGGGGAGCTGTTTTTT. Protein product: CASSGGLAGVVDTGELFF.

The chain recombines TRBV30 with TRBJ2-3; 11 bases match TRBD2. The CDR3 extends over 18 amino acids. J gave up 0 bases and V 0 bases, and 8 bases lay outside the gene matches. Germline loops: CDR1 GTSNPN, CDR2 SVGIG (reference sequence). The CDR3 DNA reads TGTGCCTGGAGTGTACGGCTAGCGGGGGGCCAAAGCACAGATACGCAGTATTTT. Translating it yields CAWSVRLAGGQSTDTQYF.

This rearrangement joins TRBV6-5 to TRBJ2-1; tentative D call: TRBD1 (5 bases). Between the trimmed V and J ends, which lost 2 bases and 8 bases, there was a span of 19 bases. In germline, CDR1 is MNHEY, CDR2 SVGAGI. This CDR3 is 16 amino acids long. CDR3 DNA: TGTGCCAGCAGTTACCAGGGATCTCTTCTTATTGATGAGCAGTTCTTC. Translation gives CASSYQGSLLIDEQFF.

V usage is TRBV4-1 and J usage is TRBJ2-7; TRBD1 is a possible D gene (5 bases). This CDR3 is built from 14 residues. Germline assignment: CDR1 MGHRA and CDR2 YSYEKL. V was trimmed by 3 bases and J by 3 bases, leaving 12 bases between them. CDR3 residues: CASSQIGQGYEQYF. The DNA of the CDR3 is TGCGCCAGCAGCCAGATCGGGCAGGGCTACGAGCAGTACTTC.

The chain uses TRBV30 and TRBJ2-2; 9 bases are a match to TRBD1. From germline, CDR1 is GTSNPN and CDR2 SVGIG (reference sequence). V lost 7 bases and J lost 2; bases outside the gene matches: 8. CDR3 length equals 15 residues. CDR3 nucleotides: TGTGCCTCCGCCCCGGGACAGGGCAACACCGGGGAGCTGTTTTTT. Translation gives CASAPGQGNTGELFF. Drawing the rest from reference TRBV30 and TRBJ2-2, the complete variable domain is SQTIHQWPATLVQPVGSPLSLECTVEGTSNPNLYWYRQAAGRGLQLLFYSVGIGQISSEVPQNLSASRPQDRQFILSSKKLLLSDSGFYLCASAPGQGNTGELFFGEGSRLTVL.

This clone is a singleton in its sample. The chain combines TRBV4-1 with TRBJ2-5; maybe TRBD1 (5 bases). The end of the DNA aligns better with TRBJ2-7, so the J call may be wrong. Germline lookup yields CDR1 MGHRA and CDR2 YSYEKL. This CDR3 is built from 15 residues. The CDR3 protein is CASSRATDSSYEQYF. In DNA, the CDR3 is TGCGCCAGCAGCCGAGCGACAGATAGCTCCTACGAGCAGTACTTC.

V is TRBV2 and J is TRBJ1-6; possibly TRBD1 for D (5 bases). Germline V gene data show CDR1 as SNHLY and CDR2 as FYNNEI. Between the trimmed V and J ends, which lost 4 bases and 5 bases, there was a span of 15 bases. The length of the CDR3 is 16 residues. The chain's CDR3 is CASSARGGTNNSPLHF. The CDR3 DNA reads TGTGCCAGCAGTGCCCGGGGGGGGACCAATAATTCACCCCTCCACTTT.

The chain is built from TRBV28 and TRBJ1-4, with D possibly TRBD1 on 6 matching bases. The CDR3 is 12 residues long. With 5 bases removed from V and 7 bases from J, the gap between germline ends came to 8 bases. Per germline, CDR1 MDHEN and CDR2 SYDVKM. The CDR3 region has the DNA TGTGCCAGCAGTGGGACATTTGAAAAACTGTTTTTT. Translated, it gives CASSGTFEKLFF. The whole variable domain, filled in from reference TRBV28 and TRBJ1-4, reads DVKVTQSSRYLVKRTGEKVFLECVQDMDHENMFWYRQDPGLGLRLIYFSYDVKMKEKGDIPEGYSVSREKKERFSLILESASTNQTSMYLCASSGTFEKLFFGSGTQLSVL.

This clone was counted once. The CDR3 DNA reads as TGTGCCAGCAGTCCTAGCGGGGCAAGCTCCTACAATGAGCAGTTCTTC. As protein: CASSPSGASSYNEQFF. The rearrangement uses TRBV6-4 and TRBJ2-1, with 9 bases fitting TRBD2. The J segment lost 0 bases and the V segment lost 5 bases, leaving 5 bases of the junction unmatched. CDR3 size: 16 residues. The V gene's germline CDR1 is MRHNA and CDR2 SNTAGT.

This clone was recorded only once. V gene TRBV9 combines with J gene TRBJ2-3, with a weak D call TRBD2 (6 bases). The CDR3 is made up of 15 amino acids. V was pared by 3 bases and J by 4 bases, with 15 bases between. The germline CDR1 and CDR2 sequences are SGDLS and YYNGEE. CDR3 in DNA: TGTGCCAGCAGCGCCGCGGGGTCTGCCCCAGATACGCAGTATTTT. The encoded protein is CASSAAGSAPDTQYF.

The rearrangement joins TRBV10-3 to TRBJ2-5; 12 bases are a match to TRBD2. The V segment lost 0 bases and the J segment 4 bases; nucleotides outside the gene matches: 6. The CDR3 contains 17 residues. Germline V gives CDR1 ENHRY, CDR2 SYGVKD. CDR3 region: CAISESSLAGGGETQYF. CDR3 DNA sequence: TGTGCCATCAGTGAGTCGAGTCTAGCGGGAGGGGGAGAGACCCAGTACTTC.

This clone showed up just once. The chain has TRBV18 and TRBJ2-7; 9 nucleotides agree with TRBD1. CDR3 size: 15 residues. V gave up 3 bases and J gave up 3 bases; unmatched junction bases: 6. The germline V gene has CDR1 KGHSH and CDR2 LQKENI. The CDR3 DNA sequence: TGTGCCAGCTCACCTACGGGACAGGGCTACTACGAGCAGTACTTC. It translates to CASSPTGQGYYEQYF.

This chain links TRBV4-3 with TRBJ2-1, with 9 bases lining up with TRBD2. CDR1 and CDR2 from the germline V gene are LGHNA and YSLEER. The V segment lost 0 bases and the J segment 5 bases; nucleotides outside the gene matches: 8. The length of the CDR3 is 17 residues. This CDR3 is CASSQDGAGGSDNEQFF. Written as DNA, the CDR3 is TGCGCCAGCAGCCAAGATGGGGCGGGAGGGTCCGACAATGAGCAGTTCTTC.

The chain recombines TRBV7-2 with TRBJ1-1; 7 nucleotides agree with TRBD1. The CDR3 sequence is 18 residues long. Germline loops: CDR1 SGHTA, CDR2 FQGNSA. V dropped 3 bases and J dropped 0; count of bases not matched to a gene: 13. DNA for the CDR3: TGTGCCAGCAGCTTCAAAATTAGGACAGGACCCATGAACACTGAAGCTTTCTTT. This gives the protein CASSFKIRTGPMNTEAFF.

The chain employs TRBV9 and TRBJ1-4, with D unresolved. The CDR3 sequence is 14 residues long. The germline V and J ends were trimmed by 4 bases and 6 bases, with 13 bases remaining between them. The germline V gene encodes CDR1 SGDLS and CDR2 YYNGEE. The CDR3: CASSTLPEDEKLFF. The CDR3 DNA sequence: TGTGCCAGCAGCACTTTGCCGGAGGATGAAAAACTGTTTTTT.

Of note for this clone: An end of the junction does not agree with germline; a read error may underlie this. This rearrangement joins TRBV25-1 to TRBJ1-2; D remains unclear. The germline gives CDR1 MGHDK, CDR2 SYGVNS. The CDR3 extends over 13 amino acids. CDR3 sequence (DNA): TGTGCCAGCAGTGAAAGAGGGCACTATGGCTACCCCTTC. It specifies CASSERGHYGYPF.

CDR3 bases: TGTGCCAGCAGTCCTCAGGGAACTGGGGAGCTGTTTTTT. Translation: CASSPQGTGELFF. The chain recombines TRBV7-9 with TRBJ2-2; D is perhaps TRBD1 (5 bases). The germline V and J ends were trimmed by 6 bases and 8 bases, with 13 bases remaining between them. CDR1 is SEHNR and CDR2 is FQNEAQ in the germline V gene (reference sequence). CDR3 length: 13 residues.

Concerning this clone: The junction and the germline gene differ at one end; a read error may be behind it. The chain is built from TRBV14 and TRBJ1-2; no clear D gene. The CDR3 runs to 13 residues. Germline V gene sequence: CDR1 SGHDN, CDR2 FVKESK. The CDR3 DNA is TGTGCCAGCAGCCAAGATCGGGTGGATGGCTACCCCTTC. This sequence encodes CASSQDRVDGYPF.

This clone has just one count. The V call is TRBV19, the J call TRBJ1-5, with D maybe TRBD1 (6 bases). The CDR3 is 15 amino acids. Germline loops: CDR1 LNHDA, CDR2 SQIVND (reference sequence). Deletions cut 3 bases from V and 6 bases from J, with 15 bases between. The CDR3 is CASSITGSGSQPQHF. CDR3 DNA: TGTGCCAGTAGTATCACAGGGAGTGGGAGTCAGCCCCAGCATTTT.

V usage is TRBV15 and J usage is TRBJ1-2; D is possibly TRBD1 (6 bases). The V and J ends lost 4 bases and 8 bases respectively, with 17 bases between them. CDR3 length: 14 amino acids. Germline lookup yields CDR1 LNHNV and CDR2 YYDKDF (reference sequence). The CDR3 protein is CATSIEDGQWGYTF. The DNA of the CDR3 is TGTGCCACCAGCATCGAGGACGGACAGTGGGGCTACACCTTC.